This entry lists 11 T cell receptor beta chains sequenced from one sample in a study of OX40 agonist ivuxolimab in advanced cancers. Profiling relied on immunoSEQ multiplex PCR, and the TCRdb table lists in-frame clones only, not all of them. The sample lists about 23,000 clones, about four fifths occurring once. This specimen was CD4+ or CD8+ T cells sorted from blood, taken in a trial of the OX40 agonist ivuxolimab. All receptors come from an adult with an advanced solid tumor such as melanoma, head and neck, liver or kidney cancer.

The CDR3 reads CASSHLRVRSLNSPLHF. The CDR3 DNA follows: TGCGCCAGCAGCCACCTCCGAGTCAGGAGCTTAAATTCACCCCTCCACTTT. The V gene is TRBV4-1, the J gene TRBJ1-6; D unresolved. Germline V gene lookup returns CDR1 MGHRA and CDR2 YSYEKL. The CDR3 is 17 residues long. With 3 bases removed from V and 7 bases from J, the gap between germline ends came to 19 bases.

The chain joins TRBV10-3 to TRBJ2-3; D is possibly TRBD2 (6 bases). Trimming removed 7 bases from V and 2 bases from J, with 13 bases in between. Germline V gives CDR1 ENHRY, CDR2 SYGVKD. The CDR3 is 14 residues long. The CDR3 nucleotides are TGTGCCATCAAGCCGGGAGAGTACACAGATACGCAGTATTTT. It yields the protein CAIKPGEYTDTQYF.

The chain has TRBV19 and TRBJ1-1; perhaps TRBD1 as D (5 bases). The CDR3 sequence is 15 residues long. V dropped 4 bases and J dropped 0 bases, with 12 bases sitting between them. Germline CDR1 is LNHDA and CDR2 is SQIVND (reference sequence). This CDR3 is CASSRRQFMNTEAFF. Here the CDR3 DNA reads TGTGCCAGTAGTAGGAGACAGTTCATGAACACTGAAGCTTTCTTT.

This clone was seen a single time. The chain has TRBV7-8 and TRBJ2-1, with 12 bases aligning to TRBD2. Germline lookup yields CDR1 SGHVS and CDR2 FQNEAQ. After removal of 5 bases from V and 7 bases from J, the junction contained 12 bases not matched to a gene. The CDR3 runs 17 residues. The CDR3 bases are TGTGCCAGCAGCCAAAGGGACAGAGGACTAGCGGGGAATGAGCAGTTCTTC. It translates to CASSQRDRGLAGNEQFF.

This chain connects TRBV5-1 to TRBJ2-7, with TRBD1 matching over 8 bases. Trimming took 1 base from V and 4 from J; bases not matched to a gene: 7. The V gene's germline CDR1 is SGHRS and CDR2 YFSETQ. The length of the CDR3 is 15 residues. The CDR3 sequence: CASSLQGQVSYEQYF. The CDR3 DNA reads TGCGCCAGCAGCTTGCAGGGACAGGTCTCGTACGAGCAGTACTTC.

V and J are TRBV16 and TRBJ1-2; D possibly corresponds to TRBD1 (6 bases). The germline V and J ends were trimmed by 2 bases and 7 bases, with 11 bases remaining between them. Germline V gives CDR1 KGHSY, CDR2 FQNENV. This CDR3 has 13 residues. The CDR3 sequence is CASSQNTGLGYTF. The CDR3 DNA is TGTGCCAGCAGCCAAAATACAGGGCTTGGCTACACCTTC.

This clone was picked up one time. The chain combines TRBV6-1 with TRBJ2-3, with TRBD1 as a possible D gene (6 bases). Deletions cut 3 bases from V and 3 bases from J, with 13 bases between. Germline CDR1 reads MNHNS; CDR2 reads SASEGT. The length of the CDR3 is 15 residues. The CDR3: CASSDAQGRTDTQYF. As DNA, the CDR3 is TGTGCCAGCAGTGATGCCCAGGGGAGAACAGATACGCAGTATTTT.

CDR3 amino acids: CASSYHDRGPYEQYF. CDR3 nucleotides: TGTGCCAGCAGTTATCATGACAGGGGGCCCTACGAGCAGTACTTC. This chain joins TRBV7-3 and TRBJ2-7; 10 positions match TRBD1. The CDR3 runs 15 residues. Germline lookup yields CDR1 SGHTA and CDR2 FQGTGA. V lost 6 bases to trimming and J lost 2 bases; unmatched junction nucleotides: 7.

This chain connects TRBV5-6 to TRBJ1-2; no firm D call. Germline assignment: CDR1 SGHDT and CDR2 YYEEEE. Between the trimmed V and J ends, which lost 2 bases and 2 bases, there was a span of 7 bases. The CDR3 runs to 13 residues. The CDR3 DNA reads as TGTGCCAGCAGCTTAGGGCAGAACTATGGCTACACCTTC. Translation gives CASSLGQNYGYTF.

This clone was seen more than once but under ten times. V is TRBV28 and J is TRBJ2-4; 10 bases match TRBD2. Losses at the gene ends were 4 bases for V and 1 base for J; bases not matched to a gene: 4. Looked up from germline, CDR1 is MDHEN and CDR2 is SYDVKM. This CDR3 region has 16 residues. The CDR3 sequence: CASSSPSGSAKNIQYF. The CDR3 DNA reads TGTGCCAGCAGTTCCCCTAGCGGGAGTGCCAAAAACATTCAGTACTTC. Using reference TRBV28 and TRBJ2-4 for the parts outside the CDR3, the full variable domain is DVKVTQSSRYLVKRTGEKVFLECVQDMDHENMFWYRQDPGLGLRLIYFSYDVKMKEKGDIPEGYSVSREKKERFSLILESASTNQTSMYLCASSSPSGSAKNIQYFGAGTRLSVL.

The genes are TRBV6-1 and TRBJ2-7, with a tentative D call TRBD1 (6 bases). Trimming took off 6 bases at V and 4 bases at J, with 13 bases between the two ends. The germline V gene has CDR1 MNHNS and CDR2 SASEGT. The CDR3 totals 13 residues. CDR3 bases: TGTGCCAGCAGCATACGGGACAATTACGAGCAGTACTTC. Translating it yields CASSIRDNYEQYF.